The source of this T cell receptor beta chain is a study of vaccination effects on CD4 cells after COVID-19. On the study more broadly: Relative to the second dose, post-vaccine samples were obtained a median of 72 days later.

A remark on this clone: The antigen is not known.

Having been cultured for around ten days, the cells underwent CD4+ T cell isolation. BNT162b2 vaccine or mRNA-1273 vaccine was given to participants in two doses. Losses at the gene ends were 0 bases for V and 0 bases for J; bases not matched to a gene: 8. CDR3 length: 20 amino acids. Germline values: CDR1 SGDLS, CDR2 YYNGEE. Generated by immunoSEQ multiplex PCR, the TCRdb table keeps only in-frame clones and is missing some. The sample shows approximately 70,000 clones, roughly four fifths of them seen only once. V usage is TRBV9 and J usage is TRBJ2-1, with 14 bases aligning to TRBD2. Source: CD4+ T cells from PBMCs cultured without peptide, taken after COVID-19 vaccination. This receptor was obtained from a human donor who received a COVID-19 vaccine. The CDR3 sequence is CASSVAGTSGGLTSYNEQFF. The CDR3 region has the DNA TGTGCCAGCAGCGTAGCTGGGACTAGCGGGGGTCTAACCTCCTACAATGAGCAGTTCTTC.